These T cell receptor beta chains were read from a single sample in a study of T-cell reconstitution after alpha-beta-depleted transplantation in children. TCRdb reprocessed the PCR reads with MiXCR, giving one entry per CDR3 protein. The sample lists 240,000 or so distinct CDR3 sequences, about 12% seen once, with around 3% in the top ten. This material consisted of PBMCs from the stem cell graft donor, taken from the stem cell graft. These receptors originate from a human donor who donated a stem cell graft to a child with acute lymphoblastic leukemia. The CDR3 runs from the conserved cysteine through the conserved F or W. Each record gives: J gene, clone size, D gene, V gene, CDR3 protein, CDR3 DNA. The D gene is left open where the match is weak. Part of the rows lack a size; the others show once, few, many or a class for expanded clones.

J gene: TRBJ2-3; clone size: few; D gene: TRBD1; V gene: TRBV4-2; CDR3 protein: CASSEGAGGDTQYF; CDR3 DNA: TGTGCCAGCAGCGAGGGGGCAGGGGGAGATACGCAGTATTTT
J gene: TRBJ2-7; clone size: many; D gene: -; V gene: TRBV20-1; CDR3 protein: CSAIPEVSYEQYF; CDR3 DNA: TGCAGTGCTATCCCTGAAGTGAGCTACGAGCAGTACTTC
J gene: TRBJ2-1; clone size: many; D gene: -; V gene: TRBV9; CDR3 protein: CASSVARRGSSYNEQFF; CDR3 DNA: TGTGCCAGCAGCGTAGCTAGGAGGGGGAGCTCCTACAATGAGCAGTTCTTC
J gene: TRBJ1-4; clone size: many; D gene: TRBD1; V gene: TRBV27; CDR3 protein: CASSQTGEFEKLFF; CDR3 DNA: TGTGCCAGCAGCCAGACAGGGGAATTTGAAAAACTGTTTTTT
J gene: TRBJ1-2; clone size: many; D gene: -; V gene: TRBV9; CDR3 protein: CASSVEASGDPSIGYTF; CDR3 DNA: TGTGCCAGCAGCGTAGAGGCCAGCGGGGACCCTTCGATTGGCTACACCTTC
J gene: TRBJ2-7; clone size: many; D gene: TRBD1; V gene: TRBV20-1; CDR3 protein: CSGWGQGSYEQYF; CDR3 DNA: TGCAGTGGCTGGGGACAGGGCTCCTACGAGCAGTACTTC
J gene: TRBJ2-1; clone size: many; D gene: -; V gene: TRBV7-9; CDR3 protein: CASKMDSRVSEQFF; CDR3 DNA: TGTGCCAGCAAAATGGACAGCCGGGTCAGTGAGCAGTTCTTC
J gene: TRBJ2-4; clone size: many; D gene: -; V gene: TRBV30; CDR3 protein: CARTDVAKNIQYF; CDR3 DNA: TGTGCCCGAACGGACGTAGCCAAAAACATTCAGTACTTC
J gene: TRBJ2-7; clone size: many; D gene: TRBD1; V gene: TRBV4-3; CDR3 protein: CASSQGQGALEQYF; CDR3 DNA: TGCGCCAGCAGCCAAGGACAGGGGGCATTGGAGCAGTACTTC
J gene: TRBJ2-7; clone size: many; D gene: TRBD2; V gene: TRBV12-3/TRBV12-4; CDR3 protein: CASSPLGAGASYEQYF; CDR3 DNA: TGTGCCAGCAGCCCGTTAGGAGCGGGGGCCTCCTACGAGCAGTACTTC
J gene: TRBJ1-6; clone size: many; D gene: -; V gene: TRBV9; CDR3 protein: CASSVVGPPNSPLHF; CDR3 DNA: TGTGCCAGCAGCGTAGTCGGCCCTCCGAATTCACCCCTCCACTTT
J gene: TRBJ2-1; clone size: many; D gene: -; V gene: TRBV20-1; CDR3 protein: CSARTGIEQFF; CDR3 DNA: TGCAGTGCCCGGACCGGAATTGAGCAGTTCTTC
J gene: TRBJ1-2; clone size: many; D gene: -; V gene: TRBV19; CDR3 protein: CASSIGQINGYTF; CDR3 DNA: TGTGCCAGTAGTATTGGCCAGATTAATGGCTACACCTTC
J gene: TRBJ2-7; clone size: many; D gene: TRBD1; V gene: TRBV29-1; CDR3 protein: CSVEDPLQGTYEQYF; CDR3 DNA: TGCAGCGTTGAAGACCCACTACAGGGGACCTACGAGCAGTACTTC
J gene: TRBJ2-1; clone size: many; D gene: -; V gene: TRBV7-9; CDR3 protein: CASSPPSSIREQFF; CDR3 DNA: TGTGCCAGCAGCCCCCCAAGCTCCATTAGGGAGCAGTTCTTC
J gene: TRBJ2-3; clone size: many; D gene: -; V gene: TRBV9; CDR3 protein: CASSVDGRVITDTQYF; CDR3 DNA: TGTGCCAGCAGCGTAGACGGCAGGGTCATTACAGATACGCAGTATTTT
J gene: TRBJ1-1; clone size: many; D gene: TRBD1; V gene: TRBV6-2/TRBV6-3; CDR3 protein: CASVTGGKTAEAFF; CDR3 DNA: TGTGCCAGCGTCACAGGGGGGAAGACGGCGGAAGCTTTCTTT
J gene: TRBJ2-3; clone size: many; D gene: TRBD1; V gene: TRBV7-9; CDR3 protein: CASSGWGQGITDTQYF; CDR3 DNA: TGTGCCAGCAGCGGCTGGGGACAGGGAATCACAGATACGCAGTATTTT
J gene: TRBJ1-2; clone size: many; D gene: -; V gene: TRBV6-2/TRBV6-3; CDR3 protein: CASSYVPGPIGYTF; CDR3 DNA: TGTGCCAGCAGTTACGTTCCCGGCCCCATCGGCTACACCTTC
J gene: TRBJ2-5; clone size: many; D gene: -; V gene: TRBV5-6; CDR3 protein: CASSFKAGVETQYF; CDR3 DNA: TGTGCCAGCAGCTTCAAGGCCGGGGTGGAGACCCAGTACTTC
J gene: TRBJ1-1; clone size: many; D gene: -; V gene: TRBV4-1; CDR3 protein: CASSQEWRGGWNTEAFF; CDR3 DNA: TGCGCCAGCAGCCAAGAATGGCGGGGGGGTTGGAACACTGAAGCTTTCTTT
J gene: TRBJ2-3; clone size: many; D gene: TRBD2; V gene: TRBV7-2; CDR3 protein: CASSGASGGTDTQYF; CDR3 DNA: TGTGCCAGCAGCGGGGCTAGCGGTGGCACAGATACGCAGTATTTT
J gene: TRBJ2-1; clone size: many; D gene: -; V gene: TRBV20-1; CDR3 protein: CSASLVRVNEQFF; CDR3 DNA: TGCAGTGCTAGTTTAGTTAGGGTTAATGAGCAGTTCTTC
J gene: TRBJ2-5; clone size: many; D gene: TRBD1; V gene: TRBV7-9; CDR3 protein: CASSLGQGEETQYF; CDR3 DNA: TGTGCCAGCAGCCTGGGACAGGGGGAGGAGACCCAGTACTTC
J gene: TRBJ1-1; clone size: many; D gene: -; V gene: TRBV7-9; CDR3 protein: CASSFGRDQAFF; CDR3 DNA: TGTGCCAGCAGCTTCGGAAGAGACCAAGCTTTCTTT
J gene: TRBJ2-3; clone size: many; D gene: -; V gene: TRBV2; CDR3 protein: CASSEQGTSTDTQYF; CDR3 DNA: TGTGCCAGCAGTGAACAGGGAACTAGCACAGATACGCAGTATTTT
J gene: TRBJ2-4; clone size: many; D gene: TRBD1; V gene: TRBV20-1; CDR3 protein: CSAIRGAKNIQYF; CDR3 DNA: TGCAGTGCTATCAGGGGGGCCAAAAACATTCAGTACTTC
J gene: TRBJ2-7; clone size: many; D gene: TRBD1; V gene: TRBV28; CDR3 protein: CASSLWGQIRNEQYF; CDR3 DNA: TGTGCCAGCAGTTTATGGGGACAGATCCGGAACGAGCAGTACTTC
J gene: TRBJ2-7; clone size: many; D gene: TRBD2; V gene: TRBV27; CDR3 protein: CATSGLAGNYEQYF; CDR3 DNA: TGTGCCACCTCCGGACTAGCGGGTAACTACGAGCAGTACTTC
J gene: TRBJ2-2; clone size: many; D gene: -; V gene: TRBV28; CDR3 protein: CASSTGTLKAGELFF; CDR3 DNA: TGTGCCAGCAGCACGGGAACATTAAAGGCCGGGGAGCTGTTTTTT
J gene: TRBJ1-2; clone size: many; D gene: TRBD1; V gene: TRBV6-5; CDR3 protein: CASSYEFGTAEIYGYTF; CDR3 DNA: TGTGCCAGCAGTTACGAATTCGGGACAGCTGAGATCTATGGCTACACCTTC
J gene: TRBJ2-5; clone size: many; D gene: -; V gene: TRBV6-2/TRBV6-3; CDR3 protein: CASISGHRARETQYF; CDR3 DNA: TGTGCCAGCATCTCAGGGCACAGGGCGCGCGAGACCCAGTACTTC
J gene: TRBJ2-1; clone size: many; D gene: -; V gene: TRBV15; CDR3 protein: CATSRSRGSYNEQFF; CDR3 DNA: TGTGCCACCAGCAGGTCGAGAGGCTCCTACAATGAGCAGTTCTTC
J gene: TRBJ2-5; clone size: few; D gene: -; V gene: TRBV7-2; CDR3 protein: CASSLGLPMVQETQYF; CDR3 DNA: TGTGCCAGCAGCTTAGGGCTCCCAATGGTGCAAGAGACCCAGTACTTC
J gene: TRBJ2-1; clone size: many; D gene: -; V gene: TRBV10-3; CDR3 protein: CAISEPWTAAYNEQFF; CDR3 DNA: TGTGCCATCAGTGAACCATGGACAGCGGCCTACAATGAGCAGTTCTTC
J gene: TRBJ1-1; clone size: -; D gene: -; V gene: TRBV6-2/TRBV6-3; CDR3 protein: CASTQPGGRTFF; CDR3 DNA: TGTGCCAGCACCCAACCGGGTGGGAGGACTTTCTTT
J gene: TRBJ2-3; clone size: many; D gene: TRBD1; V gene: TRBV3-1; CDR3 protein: CASSHKEGTETDTQYF; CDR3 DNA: TGTGCCAGCAGCCATAAAGAAGGGACAGAGACGGATACGCAGTATTTT
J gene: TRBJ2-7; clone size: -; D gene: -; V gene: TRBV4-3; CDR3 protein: CASSQDKGGRYEQYF; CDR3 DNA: TGCGCCAGCAGCCAAGACAAGGGGGGACGTTACGAGCAGTACTTC
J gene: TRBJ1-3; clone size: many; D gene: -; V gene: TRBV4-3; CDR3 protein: CASSQDQGNTIYF; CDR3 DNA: TGCGCCAGCAGCCAAGACCAGGGAAACACCATATATTTT
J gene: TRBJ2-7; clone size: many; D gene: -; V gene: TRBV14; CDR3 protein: CASSFRDTPYEQYF; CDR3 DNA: TGTGCCAGCAGCTTTCGGGACACTCCCTACGAGCAGTACTTC
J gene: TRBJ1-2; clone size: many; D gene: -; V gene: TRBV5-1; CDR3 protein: CASSLLLQGVGYTF; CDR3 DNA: TGCGCCAGCAGCTTGTTGCTGCAGGGAGTAGGCTACACCTTC
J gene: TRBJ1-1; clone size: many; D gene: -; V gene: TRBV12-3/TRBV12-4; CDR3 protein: CASSFPESTMNTEAFF; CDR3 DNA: TGTGCCAGCAGTTTCCCCGAGTCTACCATGAACACTGAAGCTTTCTTT
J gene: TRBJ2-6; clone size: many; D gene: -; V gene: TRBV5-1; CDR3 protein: CASSYRQSSGANVLTF; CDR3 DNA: TGCGCCAGCAGCTACAGGCAGAGCTCTGGGGCCAACGTCCTGACTTTC
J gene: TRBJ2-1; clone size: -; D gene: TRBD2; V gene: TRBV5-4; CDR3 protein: CASSLEVLAGNEQFF; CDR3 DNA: TGTGCCAGCAGCTTGGAGGTACTAGCGGGAAATGAGCAGTTCTTC
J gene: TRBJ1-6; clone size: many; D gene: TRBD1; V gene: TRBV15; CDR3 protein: CATRNAGGDSPLHF; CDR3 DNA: TGTGCCACCAGAAACGCAGGGGGCGATTCACCCCTCCACTTT
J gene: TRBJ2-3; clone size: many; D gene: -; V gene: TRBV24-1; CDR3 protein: CATSRRDRDTQYF; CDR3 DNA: TGTGCCACCAGCCGCAGGGATCGAGATACGCAGTATTTT
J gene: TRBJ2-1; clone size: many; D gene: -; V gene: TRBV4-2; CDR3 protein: CASSQDKRDPRNEQFF; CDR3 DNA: TGTGCCAGCAGCCAAGATAAGAGGGACCCCCGAAATGAGCAGTTCTTC
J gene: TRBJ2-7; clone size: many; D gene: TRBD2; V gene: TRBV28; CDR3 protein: CASSPTSVYEQYF; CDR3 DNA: TGTGCCAGCAGTCCGACTAGCGTCTACGAGCAGTACTTC
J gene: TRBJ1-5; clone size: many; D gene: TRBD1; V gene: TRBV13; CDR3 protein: CASSSSGGQGLNQPQHF; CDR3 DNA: TGTGCCAGCAGCTCCAGTGGGGGACAGGGGTTAAATCAGCCCCAGCATTTT